The rows below give T cell receptor beta chains drawn from one sample of a study of cytotoxic CD8 clonotypes in ibrutinib-treated CLL. Generated by immunoSEQ multiplex PCR, the TCRdb table keeps only in-frame clones and is missing some. The data show roughly 180,000 clones, 55% to 85% seen once. This sample comprised PBMCs, obtained after 24 months of ibrutinib treatment. The receptors were sampled from a human donor with chronic lymphocytic leukemia. The CDR3 runs from the conserved cysteine through the conserved F or W. The order of the fields is D gene, CDR3 length, clone size, V gene, J gene, CDR3 protein, CDR3 DNA. D genes are given only for firm matches. Clone size is shown for a subset of rows, as once, few, many or a class of expanded clone.

d_call: -
cdr3_length: 14
clone_size: -
v_call: TRBV5-1
j_call: TRBJ2-5
cdr3_aa: CASSLGDTGGTQYF
cdr3_nt: TGCGCCAGCAGCTTGGGGGACACCGGGGGGACCCAGTACTTC

d_call: TRBD2
cdr3_length: 15
clone_size: -
v_call: TRBV5-1
j_call: TRBJ2-7
cdr3_aa: CASSPSGLAGVEQYF
cdr3_nt: TGCGCCAGCAGCCCATCGGGACTAGCGGGAGTCGAGCAGTACTTC

d_call: TRBD2
cdr3_length: 16
clone_size: -
v_call: TRBV11-3
j_call: TRBJ2-3
cdr3_aa: CASSFGLAGSTDTQYF
cdr3_nt: TGTGCCAGCAGCTTTGGACTAGCGGGAAGCACAGATACGCAGTATTTT

d_call: TRBD1
cdr3_length: 18
clone_size: few
v_call: TRBV10-3
j_call: TRBJ1-5
cdr3_aa: CAISESIGVTGKNQPQHF
cdr3_nt: TGTGCCATCAGTGAGTCGATAGGAGTGACAGGGAAAAATCAGCCCCAGCATTTT

d_call: -
cdr3_length: 13
clone_size: -
v_call: TRBV4-3
j_call: TRBJ2-3
cdr3_aa: CASSQDLIDTQYF
cdr3_nt: TGCGCCAGCAGCCAAGATCTTATAGATACGCAGTATTTT

d_call: -
cdr3_length: 15
clone_size: -
v_call: TRBV6-1
j_call: TRBJ2-7
cdr3_aa: CASSHRAEEAYEQYF
cdr3_nt: TGTGCCAGCAGCCATAGAGCCGAAGAGGCCTACGAGCAGTACTTC

d_call: TRBD2
cdr3_length: 15
clone_size: -
v_call: TRBV9
j_call: TRBJ2-3
cdr3_aa: CASSVAAGYTDTQYF
cdr3_nt: TGTGCCAGCAGCGTAGCAGCGGGGTACACAGATACGCAGTATTTT

d_call: -
cdr3_length: 10
clone_size: -
v_call: TRBV6-1
j_call: TRBJ2-7
cdr3_aa: CASSTTGLYF
cdr3_nt: TGTGCCAGCAGTACTACAGGGCTGTACTTC

d_call: -
cdr3_length: 14
clone_size: -
v_call: TRBV27
j_call: TRBJ1-1
cdr3_aa: CASSLYRGGTEAFF
cdr3_nt: TGTGCCAGCAGTTTATATCGGGGAGGCACTGAAGCTTTCTTT

d_call: -
cdr3_length: 13
clone_size: -
v_call: TRBV9
j_call: TRBJ2-5
cdr3_aa: CASSVFPGETQYF
cdr3_nt: TGTGCCAGCAGCGTATTTCCGGGGGAGACCCAGTACTTC

d_call: TRBD2
cdr3_length: 14
clone_size: -
v_call: TRBV5-4
j_call: TRBJ2-3
cdr3_aa: CASSSKAGADTQYF
cdr3_nt: TGTGCCAGCAGCTCAAAAGCGGGAGCAGATACGCAGTATTTT

d_call: -
cdr3_length: 15
clone_size: -
v_call: TRBV5-1
j_call: TRBJ2-1
cdr3_aa: CASSRPTESLNEQFF
cdr3_nt: TGCGCCAGCAGCCGCCCGACAGAATCGTTAAATGAGCAGTTCTTC

d_call: -
cdr3_length: 14
clone_size: -
v_call: TRBV5-4
j_call: TRBJ2-7
cdr3_aa: CASSLRGGLDEQYF
cdr3_nt: TGTGCCAGCAGCTTGAGGGGGGGTTTGGACGAGCAGTACTTC

d_call: -
cdr3_length: 15
clone_size: -
v_call: TRBV14
j_call: TRBJ2-1
cdr3_aa: CASSKSLREYNEQFF
cdr3_nt: TGTGCCAGCAGCAAATCCCTACGGGAGTACAATGAGCAGTTCTTC

d_call: -
cdr3_length: 13
clone_size: once
v_call: TRBV28
j_call: TRBJ2-7
cdr3_aa: CASRRVSSYEQYF
cdr3_nt: TGTGCCAGCAGGAGGGTATCCAGCTACGAGCAGTACTTC

d_call: -
cdr3_length: 14
clone_size: -
v_call: TRBV4-3
j_call: TRBJ2-7
cdr3_aa: CASSRGQGSYEQYF
cdr3_nt: TGCGCCAGCAGCCGGGGGCAGGGGTCCTACGAGCAGTACTTC

d_call: -
cdr3_length: 13
clone_size: -
v_call: TRBV2
j_call: TRBJ1-1
cdr3_aa: CATALEQGSEAFF
cdr3_nt: TGTGCCACGGCTTTAGAACAGGGATCTGAAGCTTTCTTT

d_call: -
cdr3_length: 12
clone_size: -
v_call: TRBV28
j_call: TRBJ2-2
cdr3_aa: CASSLGGGELFF
cdr3_nt: TGTGCCAGCAGTTTAGGTGGCGGGGAGCTGTTTTTT

d_call: -
cdr3_length: 11
clone_size: -
v_call: TRBV30
j_call: TRBJ2-7
cdr3_aa: CAWSDGYEQYF
cdr3_nt: TGTGCCTGGAGTGATGGCTACGAGCAGTACTTC

d_call: -
cdr3_length: 16
clone_size: -
v_call: TRBV15
j_call: TRBJ2-3
cdr3_aa: CATSSWGSWSTDTQYF
cdr3_nt: TGTGCCACCAGCAGTTGGGGGAGTTGGAGCACAGATACGCAGTATTTT

d_call: TRBD2
cdr3_length: 17
clone_size: -
v_call: TRBV15
j_call: TRBJ2-1
cdr3_aa: CATSRVIASGSRNEQFF
cdr3_nt: TGTGCCACCAGCAGAGTAATTGCTAGCGGGAGTCGGAATGAGCAGTTCTTC

d_call: -
cdr3_length: 12
clone_size: few
v_call: TRBV6-6
j_call: TRBJ2-7
cdr3_aa: CASSYPRDEQYF
cdr3_nt: TGTGCCAGCAGTTACCCGAGGGACGAGCAGTACTTC

d_call: -
cdr3_length: 11
clone_size: -
v_call: TRBV7-9
j_call: TRBJ1-1
cdr3_aa: CASSFSTEAFF
cdr3_nt: TGTGCCAGCAGCTTCAGCACTGAAGCTTTCTTT

d_call: TRBD2
cdr3_length: 15
clone_size: -
v_call: TRBV15
j_call: TRBJ2-7
cdr3_aa: CATSRGLAGGYEQYF
cdr3_nt: TGTGCCACCAGCAGAGGACTAGCGGGAGGCTACGAGCAGTACTTC

d_call: TRBD1
cdr3_length: 16
clone_size: -
v_call: TRBV5-4
j_call: TRBJ2-1
cdr3_aa: CASSLGGTGLGNEQFF
cdr3_nt: TGTGCCAGCAGCTTGGGCGGGACAGGGCTCGGCAATGAGCAGTTCTTC

d_call: -
cdr3_length: 14
clone_size: -
v_call: TRBV15
j_call: TRBJ1-5
cdr3_aa: CATSREGASQPQHF
cdr3_nt: TGTGCCACCAGCAGAGAGGGGGCGAGTCAGCCCCAGCATTTT

d_call: TRBD1
cdr3_length: 13
clone_size: -
v_call: TRBV5-6
j_call: TRBJ2-6
cdr3_aa: CASSLRGLNVLTF
cdr3_nt: TGTGCCAGCAGCTTGAGGGGGCTCAACGTCCTGACTTTC

d_call: -
cdr3_length: 15
clone_size: few
v_call: TRBV28
j_call: TRBJ1-5
cdr3_aa: CASSLNRQFGVPQHF
cdr3_nt: TGTGCCAGCAGTTTGAACAGGCAATTCGGGGTCCCCCAGCATTTT

d_call: -
cdr3_length: 16
clone_size: -
v_call: TRBV6-5
j_call: TRBJ1-3
cdr3_aa: CASSYSGRTSGNTIYF
cdr3_nt: TGTGCCAGCAGTTACTCTGGGCGGACCTCTGGAAACACCATATATTTT

d_call: -
cdr3_length: 14
clone_size: -
v_call: TRBV30
j_call: TRBJ2-1
cdr3_aa: CAWRVRSSYNEQFF
cdr3_nt: TGTGCCTGGAGAGTCAGGAGCTCCTACAATGAGCAGTTCTTC

d_call: -
cdr3_length: 11
clone_size: -
v_call: TRBV19
j_call: TRBJ1-1
cdr3_aa: CARRVVTEAFF
cdr3_nt: TGTGCCAGAAGGGTGGTCACTGAAGCTTTCTTT

d_call: -
cdr3_length: 13
clone_size: -
v_call: TRBV9
j_call: TRBJ1-1
cdr3_aa: CASSAQGNTEAFF
cdr3_nt: TGTGCCAGCAGCGCGCAGGGGAACACTGAAGCTTTCTTT

d_call: TRBD2
cdr3_length: 15
clone_size: -
v_call: TRBV11-3
j_call: TRBJ2-1
cdr3_aa: CASSPAGTTNNEQFF
cdr3_nt: TGTGCCAGCAGCCCAGCCGGGACTACCAACAATGAGCAGTTCTTC

d_call: TRBD2
cdr3_length: 17
clone_size: once
v_call: TRBV25-1
j_call: TRBJ2-5
cdr3_aa: CASSEGRTSGGQETQYF
cdr3_nt: TGTGCCAGCAGTGAGGGAAGGACTAGCGGGGGCCAAGAGACCCAGTACTTC

d_call: TRBD1
cdr3_length: 16
clone_size: -
v_call: TRBV28
j_call: TRBJ2-7
cdr3_aa: CASSTQGQGAAYEQYF
cdr3_nt: TGTGCCAGCAGTACCCAGGGACAGGGGGCCGCCTACGAGCAGTACTTC

d_call: TRBD1
cdr3_length: 14
clone_size: -
v_call: TRBV10-3
j_call: TRBJ1-2
cdr3_aa: CAISGGTGRNGYTF
cdr3_nt: TGTGCCATCAGTGGTGGGACAGGGCGAAATGGCTACACCTTC

d_call: -
cdr3_length: 16
clone_size: -
v_call: TRBV9
j_call: TRBJ1-1
cdr3_aa: CASSNPIGIRKTEAFF
cdr3_nt: TGTGCCAGCAGCAACCCTATAGGAATTCGTAAGACTGAAGCTTTCTTT

d_call: TRBD2
cdr3_length: 15
clone_size: -
v_call: TRBV7-7
j_call: TRBJ2-5
cdr3_aa: CASSPLAGGRETQYF
cdr3_nt: TGTGCCAGCAGCCCGCTAGCGGGAGGGAGGGAGACCCAGTACTTC

d_call: -
cdr3_length: 15
clone_size: few
v_call: TRBV27
j_call: TRBJ1-1
cdr3_aa: CASSLDRGSYTEAFF
cdr3_nt: TGTGCCAGCAGTTTAGATCGGGGGTCTTACACTGAAGCTTTCTTT

d_call: TRBD1
cdr3_length: 14
clone_size: -
v_call: TRBV7-2
j_call: TRBJ2-5
cdr3_aa: CASSLVGQGGSQYF
cdr3_nt: TGTGCCAGCAGCTTAGTGGGACAGGGAGGGTCCCAGTACTTC

d_call: -
cdr3_length: 15
clone_size: -
v_call: TRBV4-3
j_call: TRBJ1-1
cdr3_aa: CASSQNQQMGDEAFF
cdr3_nt: TGCGCCAGCAGCCAAAACCAGCAGATGGGGGATGAAGCTTTCTTT

d_call: -
cdr3_length: 14
clone_size: once
v_call: TRBV27
j_call: TRBJ2-1
cdr3_aa: CASSLSPLSLEQFF
cdr3_nt: TGTGCCAGCAGTTTATCGCCTCTCAGTCTTGAGCAGTTCTTC

d_call: -
cdr3_length: 15
clone_size: -
v_call: TRBV25-1
j_call: TRBJ2-7
cdr3_aa: CASSPTGKRVYEQYF
cdr3_nt: TGTGCCAGCAGTCCAACAGGGAAGAGGGTCTACGAGCAGTACTTC

d_call: -
cdr3_length: 15
clone_size: few
v_call: TRBV7-2
j_call: TRBJ2-7
cdr3_aa: CASSLAVQTSYEQYF
cdr3_nt: TGTGCCAGCAGCTTAGCTGTACAGACATCCTACGAGCAGTACTTC

d_call: -
cdr3_length: 11
clone_size: -
v_call: TRBV30
j_call: TRBJ2-5
cdr3_aa: CAWSAGETQYF
cdr3_nt: TGTGCCTGGAGTGCCGGAGAGACCCAGTACTTC

d_call: TRBD2
cdr3_length: 16
clone_size: -
v_call: TRBV7-8
j_call: TRBJ2-7
cdr3_aa: CASSLAGLAIPGEQYF
cdr3_nt: TGTGCCAGCAGCTTAGCGGGACTAGCGATTCCGGGCGAGCAGTACTTC

d_call: -
cdr3_length: 14
clone_size: -
v_call: TRBV5-1
j_call: TRBJ1-1
cdr3_aa: CASSSGPVNTEAFF
cdr3_nt: TGCGCCAGCAGCTCTGGACCGGTGAACACTGAAGCTTTCTTT

d_call: TRBD2
cdr3_length: 15
clone_size: once
v_call: TRBV7-2
j_call: TRBJ2-3
cdr3_aa: CASSFAGGRTDTQYF
cdr3_nt: TGTGCCAGCAGCTTCGCGGGAGGAAGGACAGATACGCAGTATTTT

d_call: -
cdr3_length: 15
clone_size: -
v_call: TRBV5-1
j_call: TRBJ2-2
cdr3_aa: CASSLGPTDTGELFF
cdr3_nt: TGCGCCAGCAGCTTGGGACCGACTGACACCGGGGAGCTGTTTTTT

d_call: TRBD1
cdr3_length: 14
clone_size: -
v_call: TRBV4-2
j_call: TRBJ1-1
cdr3_aa: CASSPSTGPTEAFF
cdr3_nt: TGTGCCAGCAGCCCCTCGACAGGGCCCACTGAAGCTTTCTTT

d_call: -
cdr3_length: 15
clone_size: -
v_call: TRBV21-1
j_call: TRBJ2-2
cdr3_aa: CASSNGEGKAGELFF
cdr3_nt: TGTGCCAGCAGCAATGGAGAGGGAAAGGCCGGGGAGCTGTTTTTT

d_call: -
cdr3_length: 12
clone_size: few
v_call: TRBV28
j_call: TRBJ1-2
cdr3_aa: CASSTTQGGYTF
cdr3_nt: TGTGCCAGCAGTACGACACAGGGTGGCTACACCTTC

d_call: -
cdr3_length: 15
clone_size: -
v_call: TRBV7-2
j_call: TRBJ1-2
cdr3_aa: CASSLDGAAEDGYTF
cdr3_nt: TGTGCCAGCAGCTTAGATGGGGCCGCCGAGGATGGCTACACCTTC

d_call: -
cdr3_length: 15
clone_size: -
v_call: TRBV19
j_call: TRBJ2-5
cdr3_aa: CASSIRQGGQETQYF
cdr3_nt: TGTGCCAGTAGTATACGGCAGGGGGGACAAGAGACCCAGTACTTC

d_call: -
cdr3_length: 16
clone_size: -
v_call: TRBV5-1
j_call: TRBJ2-1
cdr3_aa: CASSFRGADSYNEQFF
cdr3_nt: TGCGCCAGCAGCTTCAGGGGGGCGGATTCCTACAATGAGCAGTTCTTC

d_call: -
cdr3_length: 16
clone_size: -
v_call: TRBV14
j_call: TRBJ1-1
cdr3_aa: CASSQASFWLNTEAFF
cdr3_nt: TGTGCCAGCAGCCAAGCATCTTTCTGGTTGAACACTGAAGCTTTCTTT

d_call: TRBD1
cdr3_length: 16
clone_size: -
v_call: TRBV7-9
j_call: TRBJ1-4
cdr3_aa: CASSLGTGIYLEKLFF
cdr3_nt: TGTGCCAGCAGCTTAGGGACAGGGATTTACCTTGAAAAACTGTTTTTT